Shown below are 15 T cell receptor beta chains from a single sample sequenced in a study of blood T cell repertoires in COVID-19. Profiling relied on immunoSEQ multiplex PCR, and the TCRdb table lists in-frame clones only, not all of them. The sample consists of about 180,000 clones, less than 90% of them appearing once. Sequences were obtained from peripheral blood. These receptors all come from a woman in her seventies with COVID-19, enrolled during active disease.

The chain employs TRBV28 and TRBJ1-6, with a tentative D call TRBD1 (6 bases). Germline V lookup: CDR1 MDHEN, CDR2 SYDVKM. Trimming pared 6 bases from V and 7 bases from J, leaving 13 bases between. CDR3 size: 14 residues. The CDR3: CASRETGRNSPLHF. The CDR3 DNA reads TGTGCCAGCAGAGAAACAGGGCGAAATTCACCCCTCCACTTT.

This rearrangement joins TRBV7-2 to TRBJ2-3; TRBD2 matches 10 bases. J lost 0 bases, V lost 0 bases, and 12 bases had no gene match. Germline CDR1 is SGHTA and CDR2 is FQGNSA. CDR3 length: 20 residues. The CDR3 DNA follows: TGTGCCAGCAGCTTAGCGCTTTTCCTAGCGGGAGTGGAGAGCACAGATACGCAGTATTTT. Its translation: CASSLALFLAGVESTDTQYF.

The V and J genes are TRBV29-1 and TRBJ2-7, with TRBD2 matching 7 bases. The CDR3 is 14 residues long. Germline trimming cut 0 bases from V and 6 bases from J; bases unmatched to any gene: 8. Germline loops: CDR1 SQVTM, CDR2 ANQGSEA. CDR3 in DNA: TGCAGCGTTGAAGAGGAAGTCGGGAGGAGCGAGCAGTACTTC. Residues: CSVEEEVGRSEQYF.

The chain is built from TRBV5-1 and TRBJ2-5; possibly TRBD2 for D (6 bases). V shed 1 base and J shed 5 bases, with 15 bases lying between them. The V gene's germline CDR1 is SGHRS and CDR2 YFSETQ. This CDR3 has 15 amino acids. The DNA for the CDR3 is TGCGCCAGCAGCTTGATGGCGGGATGGCAGGAGACCCAGTACTTC. It is translated as CASSLMAGWQETQYF.

The rearrangement links TRBV24-1 to TRBJ1-1; TRBD1 matches at 8 bases. The V gene end was trimmed by 10 bases and the J gene end by 2 bases; junction bases not matched to a gene: 5. CDR1 and CDR2 (germline): KGHDR, SFDVKD. CDR3 size: 13 residues. CDR3 protein: CATQGEFNTEAFF. In DNA form, the CDR3 reads TGTGCCACACAGGGGGAGTTTAACACTGAAGCTTTCTTT.

This rearrangement joins TRBV19 to TRBJ2-1; 11 bases map to TRBD2. Germline V gives CDR1 LNHDA, CDR2 SQIVND (reference sequence). With 4 bases clipped from V and 9 bases from J, the junction kept 11 bases outside the gene matches. The CDR3 is made up of 16 amino acids. The CDR3 loop is CASSTRLAGRGGEQFF. The DNA of the CDR3 is TGTGCCAGTAGTACGCGACTAGCGGGGAGGGGAGGTGAGCAGTTCTTC.

The V and J genes are TRBV2 and TRBJ2-7, with 11 nucleotides matching TRBD1. This CDR3 has 14 amino acids. Per the germline V gene, CDR1 is SNHLY and CDR2 is FYNNEI. V shed 5 bases and J 3 bases; nucleotides not matched to a gene: 3. The CDR3 DNA reads TGTGCCAGCAGTCCGGGACAGGGGGACTACGAGCAGTACTTC. Its protein is CASSPGQGDYEQYF.

V is TRBV28 and J is TRBJ2-2, with 12 bases that match TRBD2. This CDR3 region has 15 residues. CDR1 MDHEN and CDR2 SYDVKM come from the germline V gene. Trimming took 5 bases from V and 5 from J; bases not matched to a gene: 3. CDR3 sequence reads: CASSVLAGGTGELFF. CDR3 DNA: TGTGCCAGCAGTGTACTAGCGGGAGGAACCGGGGAGCTGTTTTTT.

The chain uses TRBV5-6 and TRBJ2-5; TRBD1 might be the D (5 bases). Germline V lookup: CDR1 SGHDT, CDR2 YYEEEE. The V gene lost 4 bases and the J gene lost 5 bases, with 18 bases spanning the gap. This CDR3 comprises 15 residues. The CDR3 spells CASSPAPGRGETQYF. CDR3 nucleotides: TGTGCCAGCAGCCCGGCGCCAGGGCGAGGCGAGACCCAGTACTTC.

V is TRBV9 and J is TRBJ1-2; no definite D call. There are 14 residues in the CDR3. Per germline, CDR1 SGDLS and CDR2 YYNGEE. V was pared by 1 base and J by 4 bases, with 11 bases between. The CDR3 loop reads CASSVSGEVYGYTF. The DNA for the CDR3 is TGTGCCAGCAGCGTATCTGGGGAGGTCTATGGCTACACCTTC.

This chain joins TRBV27 and TRBJ2-1, with 8 bases lining up with TRBD1. V shed 6 bases and J 3 bases; nucleotides not matched to a gene: 13. The CDR3 loop spans 17 amino acids. Per the germline V gene, CDR1 is MNHEY and CDR2 is SMNVEV (reference sequence). The CDR3 sequence: CASSRTQGAGVYNEQFF. In DNA, the CDR3 is TGTGCCAGCAGCCGAACGCAGGGGGCAGGGGTCTACAATGAGCAGTTCTTC.

This rearrangement joins TRBV3-1 (or the pseudogene TRBV3-2) to TRBJ2-5, with 11 bases fitting TRBD2. Germline assignment: CDR1 LGHDT and CDR2 YNNKEL (reference sequence). The CDR3 runs to 14 residues. The V segment lost 5 bases and the J segment 5 bases; nucleotides outside the gene matches: 4. CDR3 region: CASSARTSGETQYF. In nucleotides, the CDR3 is TGTGCCAGCAGCGCCCGGACTAGCGGGGAGACCCAGTACTTC.

This chain uses TRBV21-1 with TRBJ2-2; TRBD1, as called in the table, went unchecked against the DNA. TRBV21-1 is given as a pseudogene. This CDR3 comprises 19 residues. CDR3 sequence (DNA): TGTGCCAGCAGCAAAGGGGAATACAGGGGGCGCCTGAACACCGGGGAGCTGTTTTTT. This translates into CASSKGEYRGRLNTGELFF.

The rearrangement uses TRBV2 and TRBJ2-7; D might be TRBD2 (6 bases). Germline loops: CDR1 SNHLY, CDR2 FYNNEI. This CDR3 has 14 residues. Trimming left V 8 bases short and J 1 base short, with 15 bases between. CDR3 nucleotide sequence: TGTGCCAGCGTTCTCCGGGACTTATCCTACGAGCAGTACTTC. This encodes CASVLRDLSYEQYF.

The CDR3 loop reads CASSFRDRGNYGYTF. CDR3 DNA sequence: TGTGCCAGCAGCTTCCGGGACAGGGGCAACTATGGCTACACCTTC. The chain has TRBV5-6 and TRBJ1-2; the match to TRBD1 covers 10 bases. Germline V gene lookup returns CDR1 SGHDT and CDR2 YYEEEE. V lost 2 bases to trimming and J lost 2 bases; unmatched junction nucleotides: 3. The CDR3 has 15 residues.